Below, 25 T cell receptor beta chains from the same sample are listed, as sequenced in a study of T cells after yellow fever vaccination. Via MiXCR, TCRdb re-called the 5' RACE reads, giving one row per CDR3 protein. The sample has about 150,000 distinct CDR3 sequences; 6.2% are singletons. Sequences were derived from CD4+ T cells sorted from PBMCs, sampled on the day of the first yellow fever vaccination. Receptor source: a man younger than 30 who received the YFV17D yellow fever vaccine.

This clonotype was observed many times. The chain recombines TRBV3-1 with TRBJ1-4; D unresolved. The CDR3 contains 13 residues. The V gene's germline CDR1 is LGHDT and CDR2 YNNKEL (reference sequence). V was cut by 3 bases and J by 4 bases, with 6 bases left in between. In DNA, the CDR3 is TGTGCCAGCAGCCAGGCCCTTAATGAAAAACTGTTTTTT. Amino acids: CASSQALNEKLFF.

This clonotype has just a few counts. The rearrangement links TRBV6-2 or TRBV6-3 to TRBJ1-6; TRBD1 might be the D (6 bases). The CDR3 has 15 amino acids. The V gene lost 6 bases and the J gene lost 2 bases, with 11 bases spanning the gap. CDR1 is MNHEY and CDR2 is SVGEGT in the germline V gene. Written as DNA, the CDR3 is TGTGCCAGCAGCAGCGGGACAACCTATAATTCACCCCTCCACTTT. Translated: CASSSGTTYNSPLHF.

The chain uses TRBV6-6 and TRBJ1-6, with D unclear. V was shortened by 11 bases and J by 7 bases, with 21 bases between the two germline ends. The CDR3 length is 15 residues. CDR1 and CDR2 (germline): MNHNY, SVGAGI (reference sequence). This CDR3 reads CAGDMGSHWNSPLHF. CDR3 nucleotides: TGTGCCGGCGATATGGGTAGCCACTGGAATTCACCCCTCCACTTT.

The chain carries TRBV5-1 and TRBJ2-5; TRBD1 might be the D (6 bases). Germline CDR1 SGHRS, CDR2 YFSETQ. V was trimmed by 4 bases and J by 4 bases, leaving 17 bases between them. This CDR3 comprises 15 residues. Here the CDR3 DNA reads TGCGCCAGCAGCGACGCCGGGACAACAGGAGAGACCCAGTACTTC. Protein sequence: CASSDAGTTGETQYF.

The V and J genes are TRBV24-1 and TRBJ2-3; possible D gene TRBD1, 6 bases. The CDR3 loop spans 16 amino acids. CDR1 and CDR2 (germline): KGHDR, SFDVKD. Trimming stripped 3 bases from V and 2 bases from J, with 14 bases between. Here the CDR3 reads CATSDRTGKDTDTQYF. For the CDR3, the DNA is TGTGCCACCAGTGATCGAACAGGGAAAGACACAGATACGCAGTATTTT.

The gene calls are TRBV10-2 and TRBJ2-2; a possible D gene is TRBD1 (6 bases). Germline CDR1 reads WSHSY; CDR2 reads SAAADI. The V end was cut by 5 bases, the J end by 0 bases, with 10 bases between. This CDR3 has 15 residues. CDR3 DNA: TGCGCCAGCAGTCGTCAGGGGACGAACACCGGGGAGCTGTTTTTT. Amino acid sequence: CASSRQGTNTGELFF.

The CDR3 DNA is TGCAGTGCTAGACCTCCGGGACGGGTTGATCAGCCCCAGCATTTT. Translating gives CSARPPGRVDQPQHF. The rearrangement joins TRBV20-1 to TRBJ1-5, with D maybe TRBD1 (5 bases). The CDR3 spans 15 residues. The V gene lost 2 bases and the J gene lost 5 bases, with 16 bases spanning the gap. Germline-derived CDR1 and CDR2 are DFQATT and SNEGSKA (reference sequence).

The chain carries TRBV5-1 and TRBJ2-2; weak D call: TRBD2 (6 bases). The V gene's germline CDR1 is SGHRS and CDR2 YFSETQ. The CDR3 consists of 14 residues. V was shortened by 2 bases and J by 6 bases, with 11 bases between the two germline ends. The CDR3 protein is CASSLNSGAGELFF. CDR3 nucleotide sequence: TGCGCCAGCAGCTTAAACTCGGGGGCCGGGGAGCTGTTTTTT.

This clonotype occurred a few times. This chain joins TRBV20-1 and TRBJ1-2; no clear D. CDR3 size: 13 residues. From germline, CDR1 is DFQATT and CDR2 SNEGSKA (reference sequence). The ends were cut back, 3 bases at V and 8 bases at J, with 16 bases in the middle. CDR3 nucleotide sequence: TGCAGTGCTAGGCAGGCCGGTGGTGAGGGCTACACCTTC. Encoded protein: CSARQAGGEGYTF.

This clonotype was seen more than once but under ten times. The J gene is TRBJ1-4, the V gene TRBV7-2; 12 nucleotides match TRBD1. V was pared by 5 bases and J by 2 bases, with 3 bases of the junction left unmatched. CDR1 is SGHTA, CDR2 FQGNSA, per germline. This CDR3 spans 16 amino acids. The CDR3 region is CASSTGQGATNEKLFF. The CDR3 nucleotides read TGTGCCAGCAGCACGGGACAGGGGGCGACTAATGAAAAACTGTTTTTT.

This clonotype has a handful of counts. V gene TRBV4-2 combines with J gene TRBJ2-7; 7 bases align to TRBD1. The germline V gene has CDR1 LGHNA and CDR2 YNFKEQ. The CDR3 contains 14 residues. The junction had 7 bases not matched to a gene; V was cut back by 4 bases and J by 4 bases. The CDR3 sequence is CASSPGTELYEQYF. The DNA of the CDR3 is TGTGCCAGCAGCCCTGGGACAGAGCTATACGAGCAGTACTTC.

The V and J genes are TRBV9 and TRBJ1-5; tentative D call: TRBD1 (6 bases). The V and J ends lost 4 bases and 5 bases respectively, with 16 bases between them. Germline V CDR1 and CDR2: SGDLS, YYNGEE. The CDR3 spans 15 residues. This chain's CDR3 is CASSREGGTHQPQHF. CDR3 coding DNA: TGTGCCAGCAGCAGAGAGGGGGGAACTCATCAGCCCCAGCATTTT.

V usage is TRBV29-1 and J usage is TRBJ1-1; perhaps TRBD1 as D (5 bases). Germline-derived CDR1 and CDR2 are SQVTM and ANQGSEA. V lost 7 bases to trimming and J lost 1 base, with 10 bases between them. This CDR3 spans 12 amino acids. The CDR3 spells CSGSGTNTEAFF. CDR3 sequence (DNA): TGCAGCGGGTCAGGGACGAACACTGAAGCTTTCTTT.

This clonotype has only a few counts. The V and J genes are TRBV7-2 and TRBJ2-2, with D maybe TRBD2 (5 bases). CDR3 size: 16 residues. The germline V and J ends were trimmed by 5 bases and 0 bases, with 13 bases remaining between them. Germline CDR1 SGHTA, CDR2 FQGNSA. CDR3 sequence: CASSTRRQTNTGELFF. For the CDR3, the DNA is TGTGCCAGCAGCACTAGACGGCAGACGAACACCGGGGAGCTGTTTTTT.

CDR3 region: CASNLGTGEPNTEAFF. CDR3 nucleotide sequence: TGTGCCAGCAACCTCGGGACAGGGGAGCCGAACACTGAAGCTTTCTTT. V and J are TRBV12-3 or TRBV12-4 and TRBJ1-1; the match to TRBD1 covers 10 bases. V gave up 7 bases and J gave up 1 base; unmatched junction bases: 9. This CDR3 contains 16 residues.

This clonotype was detected many times. The chain couples TRBV12-3 or TRBV12-4 to TRBJ2-2; 9 bases are a match to TRBD1. The CDR3 consists of 15 residues. V shed 5 bases and J 4 bases; nucleotides not matched to a gene: 5. This CDR3 is CASSLLTGGTGELFF. CDR3 nucleotides: TGTGCCAGCAGTCTCCTGACAGGGGGCACCGGGGAGCTGTTTTTT.

The table lists this clonotype with many counts. The chain is built from TRBV3-1 and TRBJ2-5; 10 nucleotides agree with TRBD2. Germline CDR1 and CDR2: LGHDT and YNNKEL (reference sequence). The V gene end was trimmed by 4 bases and the J gene end by 2 bases; junction bases not matched to a gene: 10. There are 17 residues in the CDR3. CDR3 sequence: CASSRKQLAGEQETQYF. The CDR3 bases are TGTGCCAGCAGCCGGAAGCAGCTAGCGGGGGAGCAAGAGACCCAGTACTTC.

This clonotype was observed at least ten times. The chain recombines TRBV12-3 or TRBV12-4 with TRBJ2-3; possibly TRBD1 for D (6 bases). V lost 3 bases to trimming and J lost 4 bases, with 11 bases between them. The CDR3 is made up of 14 amino acids. The CDR3 region is CASSLRQGSDTQYF. CDR3 DNA sequence: TGTGCCAGCAGTTTGAGGCAGGGGTCAGATACGCAGTATTTT.

This clonotype was detected many times. This chain connects TRBV5-6 to TRBJ1-1; D not resolved. Trimming took 4 bases from V and 5 from J, leaving 12 bases between them. CDR1 and CDR2 from the germline V gene are SGHDT and YYEEEE. The CDR3 consists of 13 residues. The CDR3 DNA reads as TGTGCCAGCAGCCCCGTTGTGGGTACTGAAGCTTTCTTT. It specifies CASSPVVGTEAFF.

The chain links TRBV20-1 to TRBJ2-5; D is unclear. The V end lost 4 bases, the J end lost 4 bases, and 4 bases lay between the germline ends. The CDR3 is made up of 10 amino acids. CDR1 is DFQATT, CDR2 SNEGSKA, per germline (reference sequence). The CDR3 sequence is CSAIRETQYF. The CDR3 DNA reads TGCAGTGCTATTCGAGAGACCCAGTACTTC.

This clonotype was seen many times. The chain employs TRBV7-2 and TRBJ2-1; D is uncertain. CDR3 size: 12 residues. Between the trimmed V and J ends, which lost 5 bases and 7 bases, there was a span of 9 bases. The germline V gene has CDR1 SGHTA and CDR2 FQGNSA. CDR3 in amino acids: CASSHRRNEQFF. The CDR3 nucleotides read TGTGCCAGCAGCCACCGTCGTAATGAGCAGTTCTTC.

Only a few counts were recorded for this clonotype. The chain links TRBV4-1 to TRBJ2-3, with unresolved D. The CDR3 has 15 residues. The V gene's germline CDR1 is MGHRA and CDR2 YSYEKL. V lost 4 bases and J 3 bases, leaving 14 bases between the germline ends. As DNA, the CDR3 is TGCGCCAGCAGCCGGCCCGAGCTAGGGACAGATACGCAGTATTTT. Amino acids: CASSRPELGTDTQYF.

Many counts were recorded for this clonotype. The chain joins TRBV28 to TRBJ2-5; D is possibly TRBD2 (7 bases). The length of the CDR3 is 17 residues. V was clipped by 3 bases and J by 5 bases, with 22 bases between them. CDR1 MDHEN and CDR2 SYDVKM come from the germline V gene. CDR3 sequence: CASSFHKQGGVLETQYF. Here the CDR3 DNA reads TGTGCCAGCAGTTTCCACAAACAGGGAGGGGTTTTGGAGACCCAGTACTTC.

This clonotype was recorded at least ten times. This chain uses TRBV5-8 with TRBJ2-5, with D uncertain. V was shortened by 2 bases and J by 5 bases, with 7 bases between the two germline ends. The CDR3 is 12 residues long. Germline CDR1 reads SGHTS; CDR2 reads YDEGEE. For the CDR3, the DNA is TGTGCCAGCAGCTTTCGCGTGGAGACCCAGTACTTC. Translating gives CASSFRVETQYF.

This clonotype came up many times. The chain links TRBV9 to TRBJ2-3, with D possibly matching TRBD2 (5 bases). Germline loops: CDR1 SGDLS, CDR2 YYNGEE. V shed 4 bases and J shed 0 bases, with 6 bases lying between them. This CDR3 region has 13 residues. The CDR3 reads CASSRGSTDTQYF. The CDR3 nucleotides read TGTGCCAGCAGCCGGGGTAGCACAGATACGCAGTATTTT.